One and the same sample provided the 20 T cell receptor beta chains below, sequenced in a study of cytomegalovirus exposure and HLA in healthy donors (dated by TCRdb to 2017 to 2019). The library came from the immunoSEQ multiplex PCR assay. For the multiplex PCR, a mixture combining 60 forward primers for TCR Vbeta segments and 13 reverse primers for TCR Jbeta segments was used. Imported from immuneACCESS, the table was reduced by TCRdb to in-frame sequences with V and J called. These copies leave out some clones; in studies compared against another copy, an unresolved V gene accounts for under half, and the cause of the remainder is not known. The sample table shows approximately 190,000 clones, and around four fifths are seen once. In total, the top ten clones hold about 1.8% of the sample. The sample taken for sequencing was PBMCs. The receptors were sampled from a man in his forties or fifties in good health and CMV-seropositive.

In regard to this clone: The same CDR3 arises from other DNA sequences in this sample as well. The CDR3 loop is CASSEFAGAYEQYF. Here the CDR3 DNA reads TGTGCCAGCAGTGAATTTGCAGGCGCCTACGAGCAGTACTTC. The rearrangement uses TRBV6-1 and TRBJ2-7; D gene ambiguous. In germline, CDR1 is MNHNS, CDR2 SASEGT. This CDR3 is 14 amino acids long. Trimming removed 2 bases at V and 2 bases at J, with 10 bases between.

The chain is built from TRBV6-5 and TRBJ1-2; 11 bases agree with TRBD1. V lost 7 bases, J lost 1 base, and 5 bases stayed unmatched. Germline lookup yields CDR1 MNHEY and CDR2 SVGAGI. This CDR3 region has 15 residues. The CDR3 DNA reads as TGTGCCAGCATTGAGGGACAGGGGGTTAACTATGGCTACACCTTC. This encodes CASIEGQGVNYGYTF.

The chain has TRBV28 and TRBJ1-2, with 7 bases identical to TRBD1. This CDR3 comprises 19 residues. The J segment lost 1 base and the V segment lost 2 bases, leaving 16 bases of the junction unmatched. Germline V gene data show CDR1 as MDHEN and CDR2 as SYDVKM. The DNA for the CDR3 is TGTGCCAGCAGTTTAATAGTAATGGGACGACAGGGAAATAACTATGGCTACACCTTC. It codes for CASSLIVMGRQGNNYGYTF.

A few counts support this clone. The CDR3 DNA follows: TGTGCCAGCAGCCCCTCCACTCAGGGTGGGAGGAACATTCAGTACTTC. This codes for CASSPSTQGGRNIQYF. The chain links TRBV9 to TRBJ2-4; D perhaps matches TRBD2 (6 bases). V dropped 4 bases and J dropped 7 bases, with 21 bases sitting between them. From germline, CDR1 is SGDLS and CDR2 YYNGEE. The CDR3 contains 16 residues.

V gene TRBV11-3 combines with J gene TRBJ2-7; TRBD1 agrees at 7 bases. The CDR3 has 13 amino acids. The trim removed 5 bases at V and 6 bases at J, leaving 7 bases unmatched. Germline assignment: CDR1 SGHNT and CDR2 YENEEA. The CDR3: CASSPDRESEQYF. In DNA form, the CDR3 reads TGTGCCAGCAGCCCCGACAGGGAGAGCGAGCAGTACTTC.

The rearrangement uses TRBV7-9 and TRBJ2-5; D ambiguous. V lost 5 bases to trimming and J lost 5 bases, with 12 bases between them. This CDR3 comprises 13 residues. The V gene's germline CDR1 is SEHNR and CDR2 FQNEAQ (reference sequence). The CDR3 loop reads CASSATGGETQYF. In nucleotides, the CDR3 is TGTGCCAGCAGCGCGACTGGCGGCGAGACCCAGTACTTC.

V and J are TRBV5-8 and TRBJ1-1, with 7 bases that match TRBD1. The CDR3 is 16 amino acids. Trimming at V came to 2 bases and at J to 0 bases, leaving 7 bases not matched to a gene. Germline assignment: CDR1 SGHTS and CDR2 YDEGEE. As DNA, the CDR3 is TGTGCCAGCAGCTTTGGGGTGGGACAGATGAACACTGAAGCTTTCTTT. This sequence encodes CASSFGVGQMNTEAFF.

J is TRBJ2-2 and V is TRBV6-1; D is unclear. Germline CDR1 MNHNS, CDR2 SASEGT. Trimming left V 6 bases short and J 6 bases short, with 14 bases between. The CDR3 is made up of 14 amino acids. CDR3 nucleotides: TGTGCCAGCAGGAATGGAGACCGTCCCGGGGAGCTGTTTTTT. It specifies CASRNGDRPGELFF.

The chain links TRBV27 to TRBJ2-7, with TRBD2 matching 12 bases. Germline V lookup: CDR1 MNHEY, CDR2 SMNVEV (reference sequence). V shed 5 bases and J 2 bases; nucleotides not matched to a gene: 4. CDR3 length equals 15 residues. The CDR3 DNA follows: TGTGCCAGCAGTACAAGACTAGCGGGGGCCTACGAGCAGTACTTC. It encodes CASSTRLAGAYEQYF.

This chain links TRBV4-1 with TRBJ2-7; TRBD1 aligns across 7 bases. V was pared by 4 bases and J by 2 bases, with 2 bases of the junction left unmatched. This CDR3 region has 13 residues. Germline CDR1 MGHRA, CDR2 YSYEKL. CDR3 protein: CASSPDRAYEQYF. The CDR3 bases are TGCGCCAGCAGCCCCGACAGGGCCTACGAGCAGTACTTC.

V usage is TRBV6-5 and J usage is TRBJ1-1, with D possibly being TRBD1 (6 bases). The ends were cut back, 10 bases at V and 8 bases at J, with 14 bases in the middle. The CDR3 has 11 amino acids. Germline lookup yields CDR1 MNHEY and CDR2 SVGAGI. CDR3 DNA: TGTGCCATCTCACGGACAGACGAAGCTTTCTTT. Its translation: CAISRTDEAFF.

The chain uses TRBV4-1 and TRBJ1-1, with D perhaps TRBD1 (6 bases). The CDR3 loop spans 17 amino acids. V was trimmed by 1 base and J by 7 bases, leaving 22 bases between them. CDR1 and CDR2 (germline): MGHRA, YSYEKL. The CDR3: CASSQVPGSGGAVEAFF. Written as DNA, the CDR3 is TGCGCCAGCAGCCAAGTTCCGGGGTCGGGGGGGGCGGTTGAAGCTTTCTTT.

A note on this clone: One end of the junction is discordant with germline, which a read error may explain. The chain carries TRBV5-6 and TRBJ2-3, with a possible D match to TRBD2 (6 bases). Looked up from germline, CDR1 is SGHDT and CDR2 is YYEEEE. CDR3 size: 14 residues. CDR3 nucleotide sequence: TGTGCCAGCAGCACGGGAGTCTATTTGATAGGCGCGCATTTT. Translated: CASSTGVYLIGAHF.

This clone was recorded a few times. This chain links TRBV5-1 with TRBJ2-5, with a weak D call TRBD2 (5 bases). V was pared by 4 bases and J by 5 bases, with 12 bases between. Germline V gives CDR1 SGHRS, CDR2 YFSETQ. The CDR3 runs to 13 residues. The CDR3 here is CASSRRLRETQYF. The DNA for the CDR3 is TGCGCCAGCAGCCGGAGGTTGAGGGAGACCCAGTACTTC.

The chain links TRBV5-6 to TRBJ1-1; TRBD1 matches at 8 bases. The CDR3 runs to 17 residues. The germline gives CDR1 SGHDT, CDR2 YYEEEE. The V and J ends lost 3 bases and 3 bases, in that order; junction bases with no gene match: 13. The chain's CDR3 is CASSSRTGSVSYTEAFF. For the CDR3, the DNA is TGTGCCAGCAGCTCCCGGACAGGGTCTGTATCGTACACTGAAGCTTTCTTT. The entire variable domain, with the rest obtained from reference TRBV5-6 and TRBJ1-1, is as follows: DAGVTQSPTHLIKTRGQQVTLRCSPKSGHDTVSWYQQALGQGPQFIFQYYEEEERQRGNFPDRFSGHQFPNYSSELNVNALLLGDSALYLCASSSRTGSVSYTEAFFGQGTRLTVV.

V usage is TRBV2 and J usage is TRBJ1-3; D is perhaps TRBD1 (6 bases). The germline V and J ends were trimmed by 6 bases and 0 bases, with 15 bases remaining between them. In germline, CDR1 is SNHLY, CDR2 FYNNEI. The CDR3 runs 16 residues. The CDR3 is CASRAQGGGSGNTIYF. CDR3 coding DNA: TGTGCCAGCAGGGCCCAAGGGGGGGGCTCTGGAAACACCATATATTTT.

V is TRBV6-1 and J is TRBJ1-5; TRBD1 matches 7 bases. Per germline, CDR1 MNHNS and CDR2 SASEGT. Trimming took 2 bases from V and 8 from J; bases not matched to a gene: 15. CDR3 length equals 17 residues. The CDR3 DNA sequence: TGTGCCAGCAGTGAATATCGAATGACAGGGACGTCGGAGCCCCAGCATTTT. Its protein product is CASSEYRMTGTSEPQHF.

The chain uses TRBV10-3 and TRBJ2-3; 9 bases agree with TRBD2. Germline CDR1 and CDR2: ENHRY and SYGVKD. This CDR3 is built from 18 residues. The ends lost 6 bases at V and 2 bases at J; junction bases unmatched: 15. In nucleotides, the CDR3 is TGTGCCATCAGGAGGGGGCCGTTAGAGCGGGAGGACACAGATACGCAGTATTTT. It translates to CAIRRGPLEREDTDTQYF.

A single count supports this clone. The gene calls are TRBV19 and TRBJ2-2; D is unclear. Trimming cost V 6 bases and J 0 bases, with 8 bases left between them. Germline loops: CDR1 LNHDA, CDR2 SQIVND (reference sequence). The CDR3 sequence is 14 residues long. In nucleotides, the CDR3 is TGTGCCAGTAGCCTCACAGCGAACACCGGGGAGCTGTTTTTT. Protein product: CASSLTANTGELFF.

The V and J genes are TRBV4-3 and TRBJ2-6, with unresolved D. V was pared by 0 bases and J by 2 bases, with 5 bases between. The germline V gene encodes CDR1 LGHNA and CDR2 YSLEER. This CDR3 region has 15 residues. CDR3 DNA sequence: TGCGCCAGCAGCCAAGATAATCCTGGGGCCAACGTCCTGACTTTC. It encodes CASSQDNPGANVLTF.